This is a list of T cell receptor beta chains from one sample in a study of T cells in Graves' hyperthyroidism and ophthalmopathy. MiXCR, run by TCRdb on the multiplex PCR reads, gives a single entry per CDR3 protein. The table has a few hundred thousand distinct CDR3 sequences, roughly a sixth seen once. Sequencing was carried out using blood. The receptors originated from a woman under 30 with Graves' ophthalmopathy. Both conserved end residues are part of each CDR3. The D gene is left open where the match is weak. Size is stated for part of the rows, as once, few or many counts, or as a class when the clone is expanded.

D gene: NA
J gene: TRBJ2-7
clone size: NA
V gene: TRBV9
CDR3 protein: CASSPQDRSGEQYF
CDR3 DNA: TGTGCCAGCAGCCCCCAAGACAGGTCTGGGGAGCAGTACTTC

D gene: NA
J gene: TRBJ1-6
clone size: many
V gene: TRBV28
CDR3 protein: CASSPGGSPLHF
CDR3 DNA: TGTGCCAGCAGCCCGGGAGGTTCACCCCTCCACTTT

D gene: TRBD1
J gene: TRBJ1-2
clone size: few
V gene: TRBV12-3/TRBV12-4
CDR3 protein: CASRARTGGPRSNYGYTF
CDR3 DNA: TGTGCCAGCAGGGCCAGGACAGGCGGCCCAAGGTCCAACTATGGCTACACCTTC

D gene: TRBD1
J gene: TRBJ1-4
clone size: many
V gene: TRBV6-7
CDR3 protein: CATGTGYGKLFF
CDR3 DNA: TGTGCCACCGGGACAGGCTACGGAAAACTGTTTTTT

D gene: NA
J gene: TRBJ2-1
clone size: many
V gene: TRBV7-3
CDR3 protein: CASSLNDNEQFF
CDR3 DNA: TGTGCCAGCAGCTTAAATGACAATGAGCAGTTCTTC

D gene: NA
J gene: TRBJ1-1
clone size: few
V gene: TRBV28
CDR3 protein: CASSRRDGGNTEAFF
CDR3 DNA: TGTGCCAGCAGCCGACGAGACGGGGGGAACACTGAAGCTTTCTTT

D gene: NA
J gene: TRBJ1-1
clone size: NA
V gene: TRBV7-3
CDR3 protein: CASSSSLISTEASF
CDR3 DNA: TGTGCCAGCAGCTCCTCTTTAATTAGCACTGAAGCTTCCTTT

D gene: NA
J gene: TRBJ1-1
clone size: many
V gene: TRBV6-1
CDR3 protein: CASRSSGGGSEAFF
CDR3 DNA: TGTGCCAGCCGAAGTTCAGGTGGGGGAAGCGAAGCTTTCTTT

D gene: NA
J gene: TRBJ2-7
clone size: many
V gene: TRBV3-1
CDR3 protein: CASSIYRSSYEQYF
CDR3 DNA: TGTGCCAGCAGCATCTACAGGAGCTCCTACGAGCAGTACTTC

D gene: TRBD2
J gene: TRBJ2-1
clone size: NA
V gene: TRBV19
CDR3 protein: CASSILAGGMLWSYNEQFF
CDR3 DNA: TGTGCCAGTAGTATCCTAGCGGGAGGTATGCTCTGGTCCTACAATGAGCAGTTCTTC

D gene: NA
J gene: TRBJ1-1
clone size: many
V gene: TRBV12-3/TRBV12-4
CDR3 protein: CASNPGLLNTEAFF
CDR3 DNA: TGTGCCAGCAACCCGGGACTTCTGAACACTGAAGCTTTCTTT

D gene: TRBD1
J gene: TRBJ1-2
clone size: many
V gene: TRBV28
CDR3 protein: CASSFRDRDHTF
CDR3 DNA: TGTGCCAGCAGTTTCCGGGACAGGGATCACACCTTC

D gene: NA
J gene: TRBJ1-1
clone size: many
V gene: TRBV28
CDR3 protein: CASSLWEPNTEAFF
CDR3 DNA: TGTGCCAGCAGTTTGTGGGAACCTAACACTGAAGCTTTCTTT

D gene: NA
J gene: TRBJ2-7
clone size: many
V gene: TRBV2
CDR3 protein: CASSDPRRGPYEQYF
CDR3 DNA: TGTGCCAGCAGTGACCCCCGGAGGGGTCCCTACGAGCAGTACTTC

D gene: TRBD2
J gene: TRBJ2-3
clone size: NA
V gene: TRBV27
CDR3 protein: CASSFGSGGQSADTQYF
CDR3 DNA: TGTGCCAGCAGTTTTGGTTCGGGGGGGCAATCGGCAGATACGCAGTATTTT

D gene: TRBD2
J gene: TRBJ2-2
clone size: few
V gene: TRBV3-1
CDR3 protein: CASSQVTSGTNTGELFF
CDR3 DNA: TGTGCCAGCAGCCAAGTGACTAGCGGGACCAACACCGGGGAGCTGTTTTTT

D gene: TRBD1
J gene: TRBJ2-2
clone size: many
V gene: TRBV5-1
CDR3 protein: CASYTGENTGELFF
CDR3 DNA: TGCGCCAGTTATACAGGGGAGAACACCGGGGAGCTGTTTTTT

D gene: NA
J gene: TRBJ1-2
clone size: many
V gene: TRBV7-2
CDR3 protein: CASSLGLRTKGYTF
CDR3 DNA: TGTGCCAGCAGCTTAGGTCTGCGGACGAAAGGCTACACCTTC

D gene: NA
J gene: TRBJ1-5
clone size: NA
V gene: TRBV28
CDR3 protein: CASSFRLISNQPQHF
CDR3 DNA: TGTGCCAGCAGTTTTCGTCTGATTAGCAATCAGCCCCAGCATTTT

D gene: NA
J gene: TRBJ2-5
clone size: many
V gene: TRBV20-1
CDR3 protein: CSARSQQETQYF
CDR3 DNA: TGCAGTGCTAGGTCGCAGCAAGAGACCCAGTACTTC

D gene: TRBD1
J gene: TRBJ2-2
clone size: many
V gene: TRBV27
CDR3 protein: CASSWGQGASGELFF
CDR3 DNA: TGTGCCAGCAGTTGGGGACAGGGGGCATCCGGGGAGCTGTTTTTT

D gene: NA
J gene: TRBJ2-6
clone size: once
V gene: TRBV5-1
CDR3 protein: CASSLAGTSGANVLTF
CDR3 DNA: TGCGCCAGCAGCTTGGCGGGCACCTCTGGGGCCAACGTCCTGACTTTC

D gene: TRBD1
J gene: TRBJ2-1
clone size: NA
V gene: TRBV24-1
CDR3 protein: CATSDWAGGWDEQFF
CDR3 DNA: TGTGCCACCAGTGATTGGGCAGGGGGCTGGGATGAGCAGTTCTTC

D gene: TRBD2
J gene: TRBJ2-1
clone size: NA
V gene: TRBV18
CDR3 protein: CASSPAREGRSEQFF
CDR3 DNA: TGTGCCAGCTCACCAGCGCGGGAGGGCCGGAGTGAGCAGTTCTTC

D gene: TRBD1
J gene: TRBJ1-6
clone size: many
V gene: TRBV28
CDR3 protein: CASSTPTGTYNSPLHF
CDR3 DNA: TGTGCCAGCAGTACACCGACAGGGACCTATAATTCACCCCTCCACTTT

D gene: NA
J gene: TRBJ2-7
clone size: NA
V gene: TRBV14
CDR3 protein: CASSPQESLTGEQYF
CDR3 DNA: TGTGCCAGCAGCCCACAGGAAAGCCTCACCGGCGAGCAGTACTTC

D gene: NA
J gene: TRBJ1-1
clone size: many
V gene: TRBV27
CDR3 protein: CASSFRWSTEAFF
CDR3 DNA: TGTGCCAGCAGTTTCCGGTGGAGCACTGAAGCTTTCTTT

D gene: NA
J gene: TRBJ1-3
clone size: few
V gene: TRBV10-3
CDR3 protein: CATGTAGNTIYF
CDR3 DNA: TGTGCCACCGGGACCGCCGGAAACACCATATATTTT

D gene: NA
J gene: TRBJ1-2
clone size: many
V gene: TRBV10-3
CDR3 protein: CAISERGTNYGYTF
CDR3 DNA: TGTGCCATCAGTGAGAGAGGAACTAACTATGGCTACACCTTC

D gene: NA
J gene: TRBJ1-4
clone size: NA
V gene: TRBV6-5
CDR3 protein: CASSYGSTLGEKLFF
CDR3 DNA: TGTGCCAGCAGTTACGGAAGCACCCTAGGCGAAAAACTGTTTTTT

D gene: NA
J gene: TRBJ2-1
clone size: many
V gene: TRBV11-2
CDR3 protein: CASTPWVSQGEQFF
CDR3 DNA: TGTGCCAGCACGCCTTGGGTTTCACAAGGGGAGCAGTTCTTC

D gene: TRBD1
J gene: TRBJ1-2
clone size: NA
V gene: TRBV15
CDR3 protein: CATSMGQGTFAYGYTF
CDR3 DNA: TGTGCCACCAGCATGGGACAGGGGACATTCGCCTATGGCTACACCTTC

D gene: NA
J gene: TRBJ1-1
clone size: many
V gene: TRBV7-2
CDR3 protein: CASSPSPDGDRAFF
CDR3 DNA: TGTGCCAGCAGCCCATCCCCAGACGGGGATAGGGCTTTCTTT

D gene: NA
J gene: TRBJ1-4
clone size: few
V gene: TRBV19
CDR3 protein: CATGRGEKLFF
CDR3 DNA: TGTGCCACGGGGCGCGGTGAAAAACTGTTTTTT

D gene: TRBD2
J gene: TRBJ2-7
clone size: NA
V gene: TRBV7-3
CDR3 protein: CASSPLGGGLAGGQGQYF
CDR3 DNA: TGTGCCAGCAGCCCCCTCGGGGGTGGACTAGCGGGGGGGCAGGGGCAGTACTTC

D gene: TRBD2
J gene: TRBJ2-5
clone size: once
V gene: TRBV28
CDR3 protein: CASSGTTSEETQYF
CDR3 DNA: TGTGCCAGCAGTGGAACGACTAGCGAAGAGACCCAGTACTTC

D gene: NA
J gene: TRBJ1-2
clone size: many
V gene: TRBV6-2/TRBV6-3
CDR3 protein: CASSPEHTVRNYGYTF
CDR3 DNA: TGTGCCAGCAGCCCCGAGCACACGGTCAGAAACTATGGCTACACCTTC

D gene: TRBD2
J gene: TRBJ2-3
clone size: many
V gene: TRBV28
CDR3 protein: CASTPGGSLDTQYF
CDR3 DNA: TGTGCCAGCACTCCGGGAGGCTCCTTAGATACGCAGTATTTT

D gene: NA
J gene: TRBJ1-2
clone size: many
V gene: TRBV6-1
CDR3 protein: CASSSPGLYGYTF
CDR3 DNA: TGTGCCAGCAGTTCACCGGGACTCTATGGCTACACCTTC

D gene: TRBD1
J gene: TRBJ1-4
clone size: NA
V gene: TRBV6-5
CDR3 protein: CASSYVQGDSEKLFF
CDR3 DNA: TGTGCCAGCAGTTACGTGCAGGGGGACTCAGAAAAACTGTTTTTT

D gene: TRBD1
J gene: TRBJ1-5
clone size: few
V gene: TRBV20-1
CDR3 protein: CSAREGGPGQGVMGNQPQHF
CDR3 DNA: TGCAGTGCTAGAGAGGGGGGGCCGGGACAGGGGGTTATGGGTAATCAGCCCCAGCATTTT

D gene: NA
J gene: TRBJ2-5
clone size: many
V gene: TRBV30
CDR3 protein: CAWSNGGEETQYF
CDR3 DNA: TGTGCCTGGAGTAACGGGGGCGAAGAGACCCAGTACTTC

D gene: NA
J gene: TRBJ1-6
clone size: few
V gene: TRBV9
CDR3 protein: CASSVNPGTSDNSPLHF
CDR3 DNA: TGTGCCAGCAGCGTAAATCCCGGGACATCAGATAATTCACCCCTCCACTTT

D gene: NA
J gene: TRBJ1-6
clone size: many
V gene: TRBV6-1
CDR3 protein: CASSPTGTGNSPLHF
CDR3 DNA: TGTGCCAGCAGTCCCACCGGGACCGGGAACTCACCCCTCCACTTT

D gene: NA
J gene: TRBJ2-2
clone size: few
V gene: TRBV6-1
CDR3 protein: CASHSNTGELFF
CDR3 DNA: TGTGCCAGCCATTCTAACACCGGGGAGCTGTTTTTT

D gene: TRBD1
J gene: TRBJ2-5
clone size: many
V gene: TRBV30
CDR3 protein: CAWNEGAETQYF
CDR3 DNA: TGTGCCTGGAATGAGGGGGCAGAGACCCAGTACTTC

D gene: TRBD1
J gene: TRBJ2-7
clone size: NA
V gene: TRBV29-1
CDR3 protein: CSVEFGTGHHEQYF
CDR3 DNA: TGCAGCGTTGAGTTCGGGACAGGGCACCACGAGCAGTACTTC

D gene: TRBD2
J gene: TRBJ2-7
clone size: few
V gene: TRBV20-1
CDR3 protein: CSASESGGNYEQYF
CDR3 DNA: TGCAGTGCTAGTGAGAGCGGGGGGAACTACGAGCAGTACTTC

D gene: NA
J gene: TRBJ2-1
clone size: once
V gene: TRBV20-1
CDR3 protein: CSAASDSYNEQFF
CDR3 DNA: TGCAGTGCGGCCTCGGACAGTTACAATGAGCAGTTCTTC

D gene: NA
J gene: TRBJ1-5
clone size: few
V gene: TRBV11-3
CDR3 protein: CASSLDRPAAGNQPQHF
CDR3 DNA: TGTGCCAGCAGCTTAGATAGGCCGGCTGCGGGCAATCAGCCCCAGCATTTT

D gene: NA
J gene: TRBJ2-5
clone size: NA
V gene: TRBV4-1
CDR3 protein: CASSQVGSGETQYF
CDR3 DNA: TGCGCCAGCAGCCAAGTCGGGTCGGGAGAGACCCAGTACTTC

D gene: NA
J gene: TRBJ2-7
clone size: NA
V gene: TRBV12-3/TRBV12-4
CDR3 protein: CASSFSGQAYEQYF
CDR3 DNA: TGTGCCAGCAGTTTCTCTGGGCAGGCCTACGAGCAGTACTTC

D gene: NA
J gene: TRBJ1-5
clone size: few
V gene: TRBV3-1
CDR3 protein: CASSQEAGVGNQSQHF
CDR3 DNA: TGTGCCAGCAGCCAAGAGGCCGGGGTGGGCAATCAGTCCCAGCATTTT

D gene: NA
J gene: TRBJ1-1
clone size: many
V gene: TRBV20-1
CDR3 protein: CSAREGDMNTEAFF
CDR3 DNA: TGCAGTGCTAGAGAAGGGGACATGAACACTGAAGCTTTCTTT